These 10 T cell receptor beta chains were all obtained from the same sample, sequenced in a study of OX40 agonist ivuxolimab in advanced cancers. Clones were sequenced by immunoSEQ multiplex PCR, and TCRdb holds only the in-frame ones, with some missing. The sample records tens of thousands of clones, 90% being singletons. The sequenced sample was CD4+ or CD8+ T cells sorted from blood, obtained in a trial of the OX40 agonist ivuxolimab. The receptors originated from an adult with an advanced solid tumor such as melanoma, head and neck, liver or kidney cancer.

This chain joins TRBV7-6 and TRBJ2-1, with TRBD2 identical over 13 bases. Germline trimming cut 6 bases from V and 8 bases from J; bases unmatched to any gene: 1. The CDR3 contains 13 residues. The germline CDR1 and CDR2 sequences are SGHVS and FNYEAQ. The CDR3 DNA follows: TGTGCCAGCAGACTAGCGGGAGGGCATGAGCAGTTCTTC. Translated: CASRLAGGHEQFF.

This chain joins TRBV4-2 and TRBJ2-7, with D unclear. Germline values: CDR1 LGHNA, CDR2 YNFKEQ. The CDR3 consists of 15 residues. The ends were cut back, 0 bases at V and 1 base at J, with 10 bases in the middle. CDR3 nucleotides: TGTGCCAGCAGCCAAGACTTAGTCTCGTCCTACGAGCAGTACTTC. Translation: CASSQDLVSSYEQYF.

This clone appeared a few times. At one end, the junction sequence differs from germline, possibly due to a read error. V gene TRBV7-6 combines with J gene TRBJ2-2, with 11 positions matching TRBD2. This CDR3 is 14 amino acids long. Germline values: CDR1 SGHVS, CDR2 FNYEAQ. The DNA for the CDR3 is TGTGCCAGCAGCCTAGCGGGAGGAACCGGGGAGCTGTTTTTT. It codes for CASSLAGGTGELFF.

V is TRBV28 and J is TRBJ2-3; 7 bases fit TRBD2. Germline-derived CDR1 and CDR2 are MDHEN and SYDVKM. This CDR3 has 14 amino acids. The trim removed 7 bases at V and 4 bases at J, leaving 8 bases unmatched. The CDR3 protein is CASIGGGSADTQYF. In DNA form, the CDR3 reads TGTGCCAGCATCGGAGGCGGGAGCGCAGATACGCAGTATTTT. Filled out from reference TRBV28 and TRBJ2-3, the complete variable domain reads DVKVTQSSRYLVKRTGEKVFLECVQDMDHENMFWYRQDPGLGLRLIYFSYDVKMKEKGDIPEGYSVSREKKERFSLILESASTNQTSMYLCASIGGGSADTQYFGPGTRLTVL.

The chain joins TRBV4-3 to TRBJ2-7; D is ambiguous. CDR3 length: 14 amino acids. V was cut by 1 base and J by 7 bases, with 14 bases left in between. Germline values: CDR1 LGHNA, CDR2 YSLEER. The CDR3 here is CASSQGTSFREQYF. DNA of the CDR3: TGCGCCAGCAGCCAAGGGACGAGCTTCCGGGAGCAGTACTTC.

CDR3 DNA: TGTGCCAGCAGCTTCACAGATACGCAGTATTTT. Its protein product is CASSFTDTQYF. This rearrangement joins TRBV13 to TRBJ2-3; no clear D gene. The CDR3 contains 11 residues. The germline V and J ends were trimmed by 3 bases and 2 bases, with 0 bases remaining between them. Germline-derived CDR1 and CDR2 are PRHDT and FYEKMQ (reference sequence). Full variable domain (outside the CDR3, taken from reference TRBV13 and TRBJ2-3): AAGVIQSPRHLIKEKRETATLKCYPIPRHDTVYWYQQGPGQDPQFLISFYEKMQSDKGSIPDRFSAQQFSDYHSELNMSSLELGDSALYFCASSFTDTQYFGPGTRLTVL.

The V gene is TRBV28, the J gene TRBJ1-1, with D perhaps TRBD1 (5 bases). Germline V gene lookup returns CDR1 MDHEN and CDR2 SYDVKM. The CDR3 contains 14 residues. V lost 6 bases and J 1 base, leaving 12 bases between the germline ends. The CDR3 is CASRAGSWNTEAFF. The CDR3 DNA sequence: TGTGCCAGCAGAGCAGGGTCCTGGAACACTGAAGCTTTCTTT.

This chain uses TRBV29-1 with TRBJ2-5; weak D call: TRBD2 (5 bases). Germline V CDR1 and CDR2: SQVTM, ANQGSEA. CDR3 size: 12 residues. The V and J ends lost 5 bases and 5 bases respectively, with 12 bases between them. The CDR3 spells CSVRDVRETQYF. The CDR3 DNA sequence: TGCAGCGTTCGGGATGTCCGGGAGACCCAGTACTTC.

The chain joins TRBV18 to TRBJ2-1; 10 bases map to TRBD2. The CDR3 runs 14 residues. Germline V gives CDR1 KGHSH, CDR2 LQKENI. With 0 bases clipped from V and 9 bases from J, the junction kept 2 bases outside the gene matches. The CDR3: CASSPPLAGAEQFF. CDR3 sequence (DNA): TGTGCCAGCTCACCACCGCTAGCGGGGGCTGAGCAGTTCTTC.

In nucleotides, the CDR3 is TGTGCCAGCAGTTTATCGAGCCAGCCCATGAACACTGAAGCTTTCTTT. It translates to CASSLSSQPMNTEAFF. The rearrangement joins TRBV27 to TRBJ1-1, with D unclear. Deletions cut 0 bases from V and 0 bases from J, with 11 bases between. The germline V gene encodes CDR1 MNHEY and CDR2 SMNVEV (reference sequence). This CDR3 region has 16 residues.